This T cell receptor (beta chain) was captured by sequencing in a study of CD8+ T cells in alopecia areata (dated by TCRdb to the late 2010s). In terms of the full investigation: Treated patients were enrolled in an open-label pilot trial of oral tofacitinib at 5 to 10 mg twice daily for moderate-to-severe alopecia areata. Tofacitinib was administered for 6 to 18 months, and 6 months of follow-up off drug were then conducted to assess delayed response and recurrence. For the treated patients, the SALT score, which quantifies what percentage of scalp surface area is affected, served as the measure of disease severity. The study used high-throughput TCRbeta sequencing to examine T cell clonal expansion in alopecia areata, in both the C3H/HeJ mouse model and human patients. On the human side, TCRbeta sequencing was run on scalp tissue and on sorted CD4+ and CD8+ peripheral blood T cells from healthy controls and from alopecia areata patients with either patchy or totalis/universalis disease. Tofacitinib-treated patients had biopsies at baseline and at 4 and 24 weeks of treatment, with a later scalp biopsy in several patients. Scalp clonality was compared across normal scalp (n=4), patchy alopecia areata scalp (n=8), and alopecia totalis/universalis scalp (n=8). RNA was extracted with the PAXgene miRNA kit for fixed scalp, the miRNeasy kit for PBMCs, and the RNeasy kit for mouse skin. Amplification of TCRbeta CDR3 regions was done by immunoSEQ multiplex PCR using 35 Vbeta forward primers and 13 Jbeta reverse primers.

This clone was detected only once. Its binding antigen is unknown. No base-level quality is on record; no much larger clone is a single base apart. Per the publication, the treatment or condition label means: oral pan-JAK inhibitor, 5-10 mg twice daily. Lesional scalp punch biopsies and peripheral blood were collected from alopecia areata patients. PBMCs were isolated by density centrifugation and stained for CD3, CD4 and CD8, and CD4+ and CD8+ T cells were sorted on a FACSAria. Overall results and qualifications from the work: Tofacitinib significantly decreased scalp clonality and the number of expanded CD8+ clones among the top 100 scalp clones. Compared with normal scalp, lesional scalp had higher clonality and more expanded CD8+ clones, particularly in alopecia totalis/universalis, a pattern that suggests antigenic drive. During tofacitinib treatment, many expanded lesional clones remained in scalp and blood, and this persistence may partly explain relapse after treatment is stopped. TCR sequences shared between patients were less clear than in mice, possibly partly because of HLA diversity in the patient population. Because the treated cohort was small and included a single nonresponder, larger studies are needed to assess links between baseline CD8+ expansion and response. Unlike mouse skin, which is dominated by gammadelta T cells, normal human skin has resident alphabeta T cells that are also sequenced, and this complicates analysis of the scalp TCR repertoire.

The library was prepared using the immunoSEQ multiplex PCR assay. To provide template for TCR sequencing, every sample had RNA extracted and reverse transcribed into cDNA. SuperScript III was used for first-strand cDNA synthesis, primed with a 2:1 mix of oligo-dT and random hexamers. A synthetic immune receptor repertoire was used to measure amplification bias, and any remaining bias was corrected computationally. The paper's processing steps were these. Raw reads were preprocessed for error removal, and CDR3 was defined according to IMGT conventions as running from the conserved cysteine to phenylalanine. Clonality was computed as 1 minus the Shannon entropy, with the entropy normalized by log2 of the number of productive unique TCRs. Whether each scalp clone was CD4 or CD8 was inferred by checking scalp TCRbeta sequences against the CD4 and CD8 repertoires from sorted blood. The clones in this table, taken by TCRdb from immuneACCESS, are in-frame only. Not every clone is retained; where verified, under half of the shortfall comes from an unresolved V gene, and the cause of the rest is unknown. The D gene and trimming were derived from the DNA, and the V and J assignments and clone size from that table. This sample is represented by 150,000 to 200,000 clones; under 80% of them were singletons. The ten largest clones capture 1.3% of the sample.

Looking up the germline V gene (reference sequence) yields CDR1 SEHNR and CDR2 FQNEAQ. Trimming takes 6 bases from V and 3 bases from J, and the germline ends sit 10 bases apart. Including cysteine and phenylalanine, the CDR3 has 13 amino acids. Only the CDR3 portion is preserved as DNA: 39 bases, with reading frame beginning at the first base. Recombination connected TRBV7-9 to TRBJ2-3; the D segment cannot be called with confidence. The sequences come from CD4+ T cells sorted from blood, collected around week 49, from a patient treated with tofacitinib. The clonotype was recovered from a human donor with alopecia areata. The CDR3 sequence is CASSPDGTDTQYF. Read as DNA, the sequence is TGTGCCAGCAGTCCGGACGGAACAGATACGCAGTATTTT.